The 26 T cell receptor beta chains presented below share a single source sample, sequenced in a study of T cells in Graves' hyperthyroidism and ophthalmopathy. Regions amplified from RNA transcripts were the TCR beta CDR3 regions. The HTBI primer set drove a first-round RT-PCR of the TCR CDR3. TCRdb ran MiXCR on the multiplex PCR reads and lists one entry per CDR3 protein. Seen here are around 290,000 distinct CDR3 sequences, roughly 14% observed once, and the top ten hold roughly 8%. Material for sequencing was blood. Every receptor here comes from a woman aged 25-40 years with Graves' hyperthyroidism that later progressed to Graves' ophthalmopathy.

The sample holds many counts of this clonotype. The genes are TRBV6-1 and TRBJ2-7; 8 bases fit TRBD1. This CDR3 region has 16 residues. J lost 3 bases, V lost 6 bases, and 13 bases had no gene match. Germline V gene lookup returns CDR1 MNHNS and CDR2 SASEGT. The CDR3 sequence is CASSARPQGVLYEQYF. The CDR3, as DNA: TGTGCCAGCAGCGCGAGGCCACAGGGGGTTCTCTACGAGCAGTACTTC.

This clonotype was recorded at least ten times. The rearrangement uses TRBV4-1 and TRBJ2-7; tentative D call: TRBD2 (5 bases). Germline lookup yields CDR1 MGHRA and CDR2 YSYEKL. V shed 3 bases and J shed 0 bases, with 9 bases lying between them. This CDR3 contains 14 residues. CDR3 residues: CASSHAGNSYEQYF. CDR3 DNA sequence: TGCGCCAGCAGCCACGCCGGGAACTCCTACGAGCAGTACTTC.

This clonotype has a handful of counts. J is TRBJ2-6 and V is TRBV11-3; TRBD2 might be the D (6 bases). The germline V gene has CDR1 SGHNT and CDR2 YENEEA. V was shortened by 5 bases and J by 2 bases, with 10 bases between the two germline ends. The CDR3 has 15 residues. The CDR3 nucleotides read TGTGCCAGCAGCCCCGGGAGTACTGGGGCCAACGTCCTGACTTTC. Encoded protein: CASSPGSTGANVLTF.

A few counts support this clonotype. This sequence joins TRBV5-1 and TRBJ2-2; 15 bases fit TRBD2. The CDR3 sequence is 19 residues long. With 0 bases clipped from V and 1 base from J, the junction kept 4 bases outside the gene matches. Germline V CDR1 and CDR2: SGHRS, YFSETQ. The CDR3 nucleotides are TGCGCCAGCAGCTTGGCCGGACTAGCGGGAGGGCGGAACACCGGGGAGCTGTTTTTT. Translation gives CASSLAGLAGGRNTGELFF.

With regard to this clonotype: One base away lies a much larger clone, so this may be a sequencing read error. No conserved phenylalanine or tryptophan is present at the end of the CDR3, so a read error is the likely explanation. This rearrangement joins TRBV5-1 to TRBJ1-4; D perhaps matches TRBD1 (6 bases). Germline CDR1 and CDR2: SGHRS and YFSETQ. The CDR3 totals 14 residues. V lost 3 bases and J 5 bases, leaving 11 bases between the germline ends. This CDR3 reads CASSSQGMNEKLFS. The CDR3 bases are TGCGCCAGCAGCTCGCAGGGGATGAATGAAAAACTGTTTTCT.

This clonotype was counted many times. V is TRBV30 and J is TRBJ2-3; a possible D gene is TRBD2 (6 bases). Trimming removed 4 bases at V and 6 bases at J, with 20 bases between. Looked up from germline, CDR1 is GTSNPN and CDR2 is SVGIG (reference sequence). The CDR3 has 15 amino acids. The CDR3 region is CAWTMTSNQRDTQYF. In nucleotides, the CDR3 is TGTGCCTGGACCATGACTAGTAATCAGCGCGATACGCAGTATTTT.

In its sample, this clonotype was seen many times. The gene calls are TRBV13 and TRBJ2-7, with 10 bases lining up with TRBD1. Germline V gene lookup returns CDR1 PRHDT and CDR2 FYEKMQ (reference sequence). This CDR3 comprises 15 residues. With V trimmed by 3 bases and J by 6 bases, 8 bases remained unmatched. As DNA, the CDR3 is TGTGCCAGCAGCTTGGACCCCGGGACAGGGGTCGAGCAGTACTTC. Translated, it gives CASSLDPGTGVEQYF.

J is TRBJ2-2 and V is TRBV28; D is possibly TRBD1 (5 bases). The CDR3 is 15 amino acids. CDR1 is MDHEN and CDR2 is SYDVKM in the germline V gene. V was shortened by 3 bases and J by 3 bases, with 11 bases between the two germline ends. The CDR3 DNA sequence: TGTGCCAGCAGTTTTGGGGCACACGACACCGGGGAGCTGTTTTTT. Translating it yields CASSFGAHDTGELFF.

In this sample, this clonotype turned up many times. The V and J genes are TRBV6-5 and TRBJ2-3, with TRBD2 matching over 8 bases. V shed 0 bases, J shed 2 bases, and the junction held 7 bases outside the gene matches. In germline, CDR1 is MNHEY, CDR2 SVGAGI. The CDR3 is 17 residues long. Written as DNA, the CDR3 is TGTGCCAGCAGTTACTCGGGTACTAGCGGTTACACAGATACGCAGTATTTT. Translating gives CASSYSGTSGYTDTQYF.

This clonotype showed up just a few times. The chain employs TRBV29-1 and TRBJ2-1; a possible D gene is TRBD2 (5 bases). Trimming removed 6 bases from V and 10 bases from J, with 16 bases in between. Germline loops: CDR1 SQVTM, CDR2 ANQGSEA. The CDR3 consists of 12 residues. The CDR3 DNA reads TGCAGCGTGCGAGGACTCCGGGAAGAGCAGTTCTTC. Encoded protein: CSVRGLREEQFF.

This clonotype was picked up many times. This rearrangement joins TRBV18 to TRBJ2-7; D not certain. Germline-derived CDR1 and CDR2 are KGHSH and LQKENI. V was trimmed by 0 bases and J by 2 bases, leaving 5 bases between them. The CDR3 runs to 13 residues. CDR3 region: CASSPPDAYEQYF. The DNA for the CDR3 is TGTGCCAGCTCACCACCGGACGCCTACGAGCAGTACTTC.

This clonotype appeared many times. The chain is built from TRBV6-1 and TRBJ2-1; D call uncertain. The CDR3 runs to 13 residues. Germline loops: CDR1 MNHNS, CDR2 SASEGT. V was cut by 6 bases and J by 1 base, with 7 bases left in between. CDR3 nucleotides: TGTGCCAGCAGGCTCGGGTCCTACAATGAGCAGTTCTTC. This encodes CASRLGSYNEQFF.

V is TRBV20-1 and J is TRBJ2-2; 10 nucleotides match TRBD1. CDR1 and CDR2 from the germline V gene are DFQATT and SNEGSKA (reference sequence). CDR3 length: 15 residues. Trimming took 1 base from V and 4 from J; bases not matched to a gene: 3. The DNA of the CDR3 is TGCAGTGCTAGAGTAGGGGACAGGGGCACCGGGGAGCTGTTTTTT. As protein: CSARVGDRGTGELFF.

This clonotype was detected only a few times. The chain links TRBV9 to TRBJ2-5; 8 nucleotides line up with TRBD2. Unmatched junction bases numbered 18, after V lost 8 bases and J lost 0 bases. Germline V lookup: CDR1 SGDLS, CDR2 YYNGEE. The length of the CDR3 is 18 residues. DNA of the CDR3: TGTGCCAGTCAAAGGGGGGTGGGGGGTAGCGGGGACCAAGAGACCCAGTACTTC. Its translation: CASQRGVGGSGDQETQYF.

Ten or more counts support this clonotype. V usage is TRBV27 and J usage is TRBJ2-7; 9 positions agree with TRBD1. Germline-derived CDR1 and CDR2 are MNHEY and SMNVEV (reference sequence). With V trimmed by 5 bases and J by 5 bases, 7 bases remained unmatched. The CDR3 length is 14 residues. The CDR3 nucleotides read TGTGCCAGCAGTCCCCGGGACAGGGAGAACGAGCAGTACTTC. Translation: CASSPRDRENEQYF.

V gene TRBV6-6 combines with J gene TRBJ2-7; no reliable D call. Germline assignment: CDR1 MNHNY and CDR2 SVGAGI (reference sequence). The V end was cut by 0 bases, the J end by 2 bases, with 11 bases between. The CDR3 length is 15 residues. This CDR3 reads CASSYSPGSPYEQYF. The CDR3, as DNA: TGTGCCAGCAGTTACTCTCCTGGCAGCCCCTACGAGCAGTACTTC.

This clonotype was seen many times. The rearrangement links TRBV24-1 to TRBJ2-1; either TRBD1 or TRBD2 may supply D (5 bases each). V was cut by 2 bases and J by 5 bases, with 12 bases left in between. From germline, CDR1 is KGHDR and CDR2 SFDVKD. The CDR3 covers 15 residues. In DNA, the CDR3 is TGTGCCACCAGTGATTGGAGAGGGGAGAACAATGAGCAGTTCTTC. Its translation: CATSDWRGENNEQFF.

CDR3 sequence: CASRKDRVAEQFF. The DNA of the CDR3 is TGTGCCAGTAGAAAGGACAGGGTCGCTGAGCAGTTCTTC. The rearrangement links TRBV19 to TRBJ2-1, with 8 bases aligning to TRBD1. The CDR3 has 13 amino acids. V shed 6 bases and J 9 bases; nucleotides not matched to a gene: 7. Per germline, CDR1 LNHDA and CDR2 SQIVND (reference sequence). The full variable domain, rest sourced from reference TRBV19 and TRBJ2-1, is DGGITQSPKYLFRKEGQNVTLSCEQNLNHDAMYWYRQDPGQGLRLIYYSQIVNDFQKGDIAEGYSVSREKKESFPLTVTSAQKNPTAFYLCASRKDRVAEQFFGPGTRLTVL.

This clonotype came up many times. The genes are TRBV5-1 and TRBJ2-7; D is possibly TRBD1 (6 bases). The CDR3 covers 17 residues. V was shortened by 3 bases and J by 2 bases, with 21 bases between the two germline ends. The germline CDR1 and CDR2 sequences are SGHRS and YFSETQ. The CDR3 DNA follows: TGCGCCAGCAGCTCAAGTCAGGGGCCCGAGATCCCCTACGAGCAGTACTTC. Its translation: CASSSSQGPEIPYEQYF.

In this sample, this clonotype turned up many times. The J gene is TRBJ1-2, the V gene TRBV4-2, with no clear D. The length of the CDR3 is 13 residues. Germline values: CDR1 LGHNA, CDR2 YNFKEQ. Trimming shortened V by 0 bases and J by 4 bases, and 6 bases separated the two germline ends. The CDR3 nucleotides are TGTGCCAGCAGCCAAGATCCGCTCTATGGCTACACCTTC. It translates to CASSQDPLYGYTF.

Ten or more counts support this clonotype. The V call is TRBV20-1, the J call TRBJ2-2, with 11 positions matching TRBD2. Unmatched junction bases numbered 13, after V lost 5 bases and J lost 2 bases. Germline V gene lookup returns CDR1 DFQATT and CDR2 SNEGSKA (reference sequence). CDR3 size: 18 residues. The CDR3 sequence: CSASLIRTSGPNTGELFF. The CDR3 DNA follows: TGCAGTGCTTCCCTTATTCGGACTAGCGGGCCCAACACCGGGGAGCTGTTTTTT.

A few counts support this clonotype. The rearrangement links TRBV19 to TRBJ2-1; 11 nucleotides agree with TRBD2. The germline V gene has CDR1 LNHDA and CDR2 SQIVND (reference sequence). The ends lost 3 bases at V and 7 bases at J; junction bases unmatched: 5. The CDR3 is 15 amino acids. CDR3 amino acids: CASSILAGGQNEQFF. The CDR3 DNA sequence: TGTGCCAGTAGTATTCTAGCGGGAGGCCAAAATGAGCAGTTCTTC.

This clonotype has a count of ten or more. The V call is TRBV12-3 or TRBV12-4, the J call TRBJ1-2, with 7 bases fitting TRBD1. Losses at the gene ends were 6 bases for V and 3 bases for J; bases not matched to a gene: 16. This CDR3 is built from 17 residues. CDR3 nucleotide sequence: TGTGCCAGCAGCGGACTGGGGGACAGTCAAAAGGACTATGGCTACACCTTC. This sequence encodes CASSGLGDSQKDYGYTF.

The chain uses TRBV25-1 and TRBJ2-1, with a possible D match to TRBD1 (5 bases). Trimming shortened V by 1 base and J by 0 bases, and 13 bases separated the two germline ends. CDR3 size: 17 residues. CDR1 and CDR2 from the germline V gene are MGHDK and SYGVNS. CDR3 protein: CASSEFSRANSYNEQFF. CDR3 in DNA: TGTGCCAGCAGTGAATTCAGCAGGGCGAACTCCTACAATGAGCAGTTCTTC.

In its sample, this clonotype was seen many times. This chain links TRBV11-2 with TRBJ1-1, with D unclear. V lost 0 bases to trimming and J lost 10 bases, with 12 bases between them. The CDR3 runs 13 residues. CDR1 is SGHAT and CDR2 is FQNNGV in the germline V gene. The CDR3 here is CASSLDRQTRAFF. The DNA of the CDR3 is TGTGCCAGCAGCTTAGATCGGCAGACTAGAGCTTTCTTT.

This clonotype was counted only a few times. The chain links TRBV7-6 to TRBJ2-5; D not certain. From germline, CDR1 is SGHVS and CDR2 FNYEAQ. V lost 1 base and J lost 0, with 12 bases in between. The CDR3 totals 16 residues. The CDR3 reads CASSLDLGIDQETQYF. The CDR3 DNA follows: TGTGCCAGCAGCTTAGACCTAGGGATAGACCAAGAGACCCAGTACTTC.